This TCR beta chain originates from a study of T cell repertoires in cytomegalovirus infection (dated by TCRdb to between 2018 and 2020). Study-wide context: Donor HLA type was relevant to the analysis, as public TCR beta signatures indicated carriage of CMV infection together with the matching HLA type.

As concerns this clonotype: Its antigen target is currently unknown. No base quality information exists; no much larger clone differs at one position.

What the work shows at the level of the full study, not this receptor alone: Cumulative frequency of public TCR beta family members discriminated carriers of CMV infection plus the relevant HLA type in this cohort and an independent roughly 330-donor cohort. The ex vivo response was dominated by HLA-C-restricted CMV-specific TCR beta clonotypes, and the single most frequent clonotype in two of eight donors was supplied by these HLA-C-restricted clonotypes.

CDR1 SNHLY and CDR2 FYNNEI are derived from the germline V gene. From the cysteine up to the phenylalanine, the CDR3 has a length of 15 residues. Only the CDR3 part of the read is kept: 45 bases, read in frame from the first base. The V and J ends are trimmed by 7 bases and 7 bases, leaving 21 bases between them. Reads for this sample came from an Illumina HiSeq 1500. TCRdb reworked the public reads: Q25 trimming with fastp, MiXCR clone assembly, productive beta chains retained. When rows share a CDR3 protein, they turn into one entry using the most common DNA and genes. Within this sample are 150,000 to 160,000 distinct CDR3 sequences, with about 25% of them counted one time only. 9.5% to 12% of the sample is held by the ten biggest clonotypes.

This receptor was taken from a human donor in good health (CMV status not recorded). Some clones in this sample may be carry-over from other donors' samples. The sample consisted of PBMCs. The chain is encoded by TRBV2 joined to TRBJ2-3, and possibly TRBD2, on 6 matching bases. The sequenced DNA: TGTGCCAGCAATACGCAGGGTTTGGAGGGTAATACGCAGTATTTT. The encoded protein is CASNTQGLEGNTQYF.